These 21 T cell receptor beta chains share one sample of origin, sequenced in a study of tumor-infiltrating lymphocytes in oesophageal squamous cell carcinoma. TCRdb ran MiXCR on the PCR reads and lists one entry per CDR3 protein. The sample contains around 20,000 distinct CDR3 sequences, around 38% of which appear only once. Sequences were obtained from normal esophageal tissue next to the tumor. The receptors originated from a male donor with esophageal squamous cell carcinoma.

This clonotype was seen a few times. V gene TRBV7-2 combines with J gene TRBJ2-7, with 7 bases identical to TRBD1. J was trimmed by 9 bases and V by 5 bases; bases with no gene match: 16. The CDR3 has 15 amino acids. Germline V gene sequence: CDR1 SGHTA, CDR2 FQGNSA. CDR3 protein: CASSRGKGANSWQYF. Here the CDR3 DNA reads TGTGCCAGCAGCCGCGGAAAGGGGGCAAATTCCTGGCAGTACTTC.

This clonotype was seen only a few times. The V and J genes are TRBV7-9 and TRBJ2-7, with 9 bases lining up with TRBD2. This CDR3 contains 17 residues. Trimming removed 0 bases from V and 5 bases from J; junction bases left unmatched: 11. Germline loops: CDR1 SEHNR, CDR2 FQNEAQ (reference sequence). The CDR3 coding sequence is TGTGCCAGCAGCTTAGCATTAGCGGGAGAGTCATACGACGAGCAGTACTTC. Protein: CASSLALAGESYDEQYF.

This clonotype was seen a handful of times. This CDR3 reads CASTSSGTPNSYEQYF. CDR3 in DNA: TGTGCCAGCACGTCCTCCGGGACTCCTAACTCCTACGAGCAGTACTTC. This chain links TRBV28 with TRBJ2-4; D possibly corresponds to TRBD2 (6 bases). The J call is doubtful: the DNA matches TRBJ2-7 better. CDR1 MDHEN and CDR2 SYDVKM come from the germline V gene. This CDR3 spans 16 amino acids.

V gene TRBV11-3 combines with J gene TRBJ2-1; TRBD1 is a possible D gene (5 bases). There are 13 residues in the CDR3. The ends were cut back, 5 bases at V and 5 bases at J, with 10 bases in the middle. CDR1 is SGHNT, CDR2 YENEEA, per germline. The CDR3 reads CASSKTGHNEQFF. The CDR3 DNA follows: TGTGCCAGCAGCAAAACAGGACACAATGAGCAGTTCTTC.

This clonotype has a handful of counts. In nucleotides, the CDR3 is TGTGCCAGCAGCTACCGGGCATACGCGCGGTCCACAGATACGCAGTATTTT. Its protein is CASSYRAYARSTDTQYF. The chain joins TRBV7-8 to TRBJ2-3, with D unresolved. The CDR3 length is 17 residues. Germline-derived CDR1 and CDR2 are SGHVS and FQNEAQ. The ends were cut back, 4 bases at V and 2 bases at J, with 19 bases in the middle.

This chain uses TRBV6-5 with TRBJ2-5, with D uncertain. The germline V gene encodes CDR1 MNHEY and CDR2 SVGAGI. The CDR3 has 13 residues. Trimming took 0 bases from V and 11 from J, leaving 13 bases between them. The CDR3 sequence is CASSYSRFGEQYF. The CDR3 region has the DNA TGTGCCAGCAGTTACTCGAGGTTTGGTGAGCAGTACTTC.

Remarks on this clonotype: This CDR3 is missing its conserved last phenylalanine or tryptophan, likely due to a read error. The limits of the CDR3 on the DNA are not certain, so only TCRdb's listed CDR3 is given. The genes are TRBV7-8 and TRBJ1-1; whether TRBD1, the table's D call, matches the DNA was not checked. Germline loops: CDR1 SGHVS, CDR2 FQNEAQ. The CDR3 length equals 18 residues, ends included. CDR3: CASSFYGPEDKIRSILAQ.

There are many counts of this clonotype. The chain links TRBV28 to TRBJ2-1; D unclear. Germline V gene data show CDR1 as MDHEN and CDR2 as SYDVKM. The CDR3 covers 16 residues. V dropped 7 bases and J dropped 3 bases, with 19 bases sitting between them. CDR3: CASTVGSAGLYNEQFF. CDR3 in DNA: TGTGCCAGCACGGTGGGCTCGGCAGGCCTCTACAATGAGCAGTTCTTC.

The J gene is TRBJ2-5, the V gene TRBV6-5; 7 nucleotides agree with TRBD2. CDR3 length: 15 residues. The J segment lost 3 bases and the V segment lost 0 bases, leaving 4 bases of the junction unmatched. Germline lookup yields CDR1 MNHEY and CDR2 SVGAGI. The CDR3 is CASSYSASGEETQYF. The CDR3 nucleotides are TGTGCCAGCAGTTACTCGGCTAGCGGAGAAGAGACCCAGTACTTC.

This clonotype was detected only once. The conserved closing phenylalanine or tryptophan is absent in this CDR3, likely reflecting a read error. The DNA is omitted, as the CDR3 cannot be located on it reliably, and the CDR3 follows TCRdb's listing. The chain recombines TRBV7-6 with TRBJ2-6; the table calls TRBD2, which could not be checked here. Germline lookup yields CDR1 SGHVS and CDR2 FNYEAQ. Counting both end residues, the CDR3 totals 17 amino acids. CDR3: CASSPTVPSYNEQFFGA.

This clonotype was observed a handful of times. The gene calls are TRBV5-1 and TRBJ2-5; 12 bases line up with TRBD2. V shed 4 bases and J 5 bases; nucleotides not matched to a gene: 12. CDR3 length: 17 amino acids. In germline, CDR1 is SGHRS, CDR2 YFSETQ. For the CDR3, the DNA is TGCGCCAGCAGCCGAACTCTAGCGGGAGGGCCAGGGGAGACCCAGTACTTC. As protein: CASSRTLAGGPGETQYF.

This clonotype was seen at least ten times. This chain connects TRBV19 to TRBJ1-1; D gene uncertain. There are 18 residues in the CDR3. Germline V gene data show CDR1 as LNHDA and CDR2 as SQIVND (reference sequence). V was trimmed by 4 bases and J by 1 base, leaving 22 bases between them. The CDR3 nucleotides are TGTGCCAGTAGTAACCCGTTGATGGTAGGAAGGAAGAACACTGAAGCTTTCTTT. This translates into CASSNPLMVGRKNTEAFF.

This chain joins TRBV7-6 and TRBJ2-5; the match to TRBD2 covers 10 bases. Germline-derived CDR1 and CDR2 are SGHVS and FNYEAQ. V gave up 0 bases and J gave up 11 bases; unmatched junction bases: 12. The CDR3 runs to 16 residues. CDR3 sequence reads: CASSLATASGSNEQYF. CDR3 in DNA: TGTGCCAGCAGCTTAGCCACGGCTAGCGGGAGCAATGAGCAGTACTTC.

As concerns this clonotype: The final CDR3 position lacks the conserved phenylalanine or tryptophan, pointing to a likely read error. The DNA is omitted, as the CDR3 cannot be located on it reliably, and the CDR3 follows TCRdb's listing. The chain has TRBV7-8 and TRBJ2-7; the DNA was not compared with TRBD1, the D call given in the table. Germline V lookup: CDR1 SGHVS, CDR2 FQNEAQ. The CDR3 comprises 21 residues, both ends counted. Here the CDR3 reads CASSPLRTKVASGANVLTFGA.

The table lists this clonotype with a few counts. At one end, the junction sequence differs from germline, possibly due to a read error. This chain joins TRBV7-6 and TRBJ1-6; TRBD1 is a possible D gene (6 bases). Germline V gene data show CDR1 as SGHVS and CDR2 as FNYEAQ. The CDR3 is 17 amino acids. CDR3 residues: CASSLAGTSPAGSPLHF. The CDR3, as DNA: TGTGCCAGCAGCCTAGCCGGGACATCCCCCGCGGGGTCACCCCTCCACTTT.

This clonotype was observed a few times. This sequence joins TRBV7-8 and TRBJ2-1; possibly TRBD1 for D (5 bases). The germline V and J ends were trimmed by 10 bases and 3 bases, with 13 bases remaining between them. This CDR3 spans 13 amino acids. Germline assignment: CDR1 SGHVS and CDR2 FQNEAQ. The CDR3 DNA is TGTGCCACTAAGGCAGGGATCTACAATGAGCAGTTCTTC. Its protein product is CATKAGIYNEQFF.

The table lists this clonotype with many counts. The chain links TRBV6-1 to TRBJ1-1, with 11 bases aligning to TRBD1. V shed 7 bases, J shed 5 bases, and the junction held 3 bases outside the gene matches. Germline CDR1 is MNHNS and CDR2 is SASEGT. The CDR3 consists of 13 residues. The CDR3 is CASIGQGATEAFF. The DNA of the CDR3 is TGTGCCAGCATCGGACAGGGGGCAACTGAAGCTTTCTTT.

This clonotype has at least ten counts. V gene TRBV10-2 combines with J gene TRBJ2-1, with D possibly TRBD1 on 6 matching bases. CDR1 and CDR2 (germline): WSHSY, SAAADI. CDR3 length equals 17 residues. Trimming took 5 bases from V and 2 from J, leaving 19 bases between them. CDR3 coding DNA: TGCGCCAGCAGTAGGATGTCTGGACAGATAACCTACAATGAGCAGTTCTTC. Protein sequence: CASSRMSGQITYNEQFF.

At least ten counts were recorded for this clonotype. The gene calls are TRBV5-1 and TRBJ2-1, with 9 positions matching TRBD2. The CDR3 runs 15 residues. Germline V gene lookup returns CDR1 SGHRS and CDR2 YFSETQ. Unmatched junction bases numbered 0, after V lost 0 bases and J lost 2 bases. In nucleotides, the CDR3 is TGCGCCAGCAGCTTGGGACTAGCGGCCTACAATGAGCAGTTCTTC. Amino acid sequence: CASSLGLAAYNEQFF.

This clonotype was detected ten times or more. The chain employs TRBV6-1 and TRBJ1-2, with 7 nucleotides matching TRBD1. CDR3 length: 14 amino acids. Germline CDR1 and CDR2: MNHNS and SASEGT. Germline trimming cut 6 bases from V and 8 bases from J; bases unmatched to any gene: 12. The CDR3, as DNA: TGTGCCAGCAGATCGGGACAGCTGACTAGCGGCTACACCTTC. Translation: CASRSGQLTSGYTF.

This clonotype turned up a few times. This chain links TRBV27 with TRBJ2-1; D is perhaps TRBD1 (5 bases). Trimming left V 9 bases short and J 10 bases short, with 13 bases between. The CDR3 contains 11 residues. Germline assignment: CDR1 MNHEY and CDR2 SMNVEV (reference sequence). As DNA, the CDR3 is TGTGCCAGTGGGGCAGTGGGGGAGCAGTTCTTC. It codes for CASGAVGEQFF.